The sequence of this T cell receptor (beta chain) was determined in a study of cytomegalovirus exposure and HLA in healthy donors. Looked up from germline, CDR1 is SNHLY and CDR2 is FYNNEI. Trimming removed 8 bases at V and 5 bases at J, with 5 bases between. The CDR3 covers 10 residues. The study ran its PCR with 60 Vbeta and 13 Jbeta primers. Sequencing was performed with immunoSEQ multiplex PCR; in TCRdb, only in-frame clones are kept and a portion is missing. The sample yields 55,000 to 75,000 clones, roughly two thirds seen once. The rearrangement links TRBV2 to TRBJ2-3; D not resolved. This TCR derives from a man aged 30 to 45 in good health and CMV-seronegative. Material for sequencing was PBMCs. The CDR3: CASGRDTQYF. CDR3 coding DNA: TGTGCCAGCGGTAGAGATACGCAGTATTTT.